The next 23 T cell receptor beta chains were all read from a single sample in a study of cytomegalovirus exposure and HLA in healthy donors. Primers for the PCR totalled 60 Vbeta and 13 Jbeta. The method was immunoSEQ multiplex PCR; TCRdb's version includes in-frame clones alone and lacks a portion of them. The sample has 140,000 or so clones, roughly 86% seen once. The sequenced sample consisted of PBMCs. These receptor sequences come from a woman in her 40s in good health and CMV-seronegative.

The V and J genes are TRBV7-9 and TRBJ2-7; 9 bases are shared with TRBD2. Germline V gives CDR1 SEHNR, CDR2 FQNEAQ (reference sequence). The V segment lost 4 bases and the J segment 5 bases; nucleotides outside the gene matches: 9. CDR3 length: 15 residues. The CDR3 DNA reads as TGTGCCAGCAGCTCCAGTTTAGCGGGAGAGGACGAGCAGTACTTC. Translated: CASSSSLAGEDEQYF.

The CDR3 spells CASSPREGSTEAFF. Written as DNA, the CDR3 is TGTGCCAGCAGCCCCCGGGAGGGGAGCACTGAAGCTTTCTTT. J is TRBJ1-1 and V is TRBV7-9, with D tentatively TRBD1 (5 bases). The CDR3 sequence is 14 residues long. V was trimmed by 5 bases and J by 4 bases, leaving 14 bases between them. The germline CDR1 and CDR2 sequences are SEHNR and FQNEAQ (reference sequence).

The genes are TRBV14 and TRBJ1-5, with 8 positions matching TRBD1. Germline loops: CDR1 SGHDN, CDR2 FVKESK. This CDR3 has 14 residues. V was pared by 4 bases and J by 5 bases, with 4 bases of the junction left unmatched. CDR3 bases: TGTGCCAGCAGCCCTGGACAGGGCCATCAGCCCCAGCATTTT. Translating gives CASSPGQGHQPQHF.

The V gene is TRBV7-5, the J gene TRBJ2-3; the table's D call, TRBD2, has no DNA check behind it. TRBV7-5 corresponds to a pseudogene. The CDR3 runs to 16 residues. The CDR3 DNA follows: TGTGCCAGAAGCTTTTGGACTAGCGGGAGTATGGATACGCAGTATTTT. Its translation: CARSFWTSGSMDTQYF.

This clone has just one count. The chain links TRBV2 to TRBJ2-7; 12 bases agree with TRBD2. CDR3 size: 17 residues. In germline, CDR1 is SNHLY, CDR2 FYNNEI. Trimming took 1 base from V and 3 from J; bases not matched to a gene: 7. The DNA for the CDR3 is TGTGCCAGCAGTGAAGGACTAGCGGGAGACAGCCGCTACGAGCAGTACTTC. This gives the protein CASSEGLAGDSRYEQYF.

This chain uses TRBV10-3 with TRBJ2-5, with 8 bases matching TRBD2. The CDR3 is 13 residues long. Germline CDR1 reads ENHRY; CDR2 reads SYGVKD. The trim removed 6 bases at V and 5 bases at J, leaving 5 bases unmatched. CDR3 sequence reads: CAIREAGEETQYF. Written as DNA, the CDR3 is TGTGCCATCAGGGAAGCGGGGGAGGAGACCCAGTACTTC.

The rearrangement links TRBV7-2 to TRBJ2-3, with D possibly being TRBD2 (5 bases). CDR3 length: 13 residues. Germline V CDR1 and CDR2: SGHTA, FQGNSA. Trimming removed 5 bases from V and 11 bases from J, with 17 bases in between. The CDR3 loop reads CASSLVASARQYF. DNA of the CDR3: TGTGCCAGCAGCCTCGTAGCGTCGGCGAGGCAGTATTTT. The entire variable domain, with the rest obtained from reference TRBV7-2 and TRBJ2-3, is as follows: GAGVSQSPSNKVTEKGKDVELRCDPISGHTALYWYRQSLGQGLEFLIYFQGNSAPDKSGLPSDRFSAERTGGSVSTLTIQRTQQEDSAVYLCASSLVASARQYFGPGTRLTVL.

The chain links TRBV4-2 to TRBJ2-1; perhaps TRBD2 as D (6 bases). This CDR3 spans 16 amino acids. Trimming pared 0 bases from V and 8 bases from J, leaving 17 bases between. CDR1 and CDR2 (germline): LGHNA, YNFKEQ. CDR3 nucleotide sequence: TGTGCCAGCAGCCAAGAGGGCCTGGCTAGCGCTCATGAGCAGTTCTTC. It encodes CASSQEGLASAHEQFF.

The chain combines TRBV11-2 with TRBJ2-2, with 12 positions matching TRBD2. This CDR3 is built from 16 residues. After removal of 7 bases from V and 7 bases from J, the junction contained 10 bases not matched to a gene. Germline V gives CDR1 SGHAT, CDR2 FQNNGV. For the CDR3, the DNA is TGTGCCAGCAACCGACTAGCGGGAGCCCCTGGCGGGGAGCTGTTTTTT. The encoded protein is CASNRLAGAPGGELFF.

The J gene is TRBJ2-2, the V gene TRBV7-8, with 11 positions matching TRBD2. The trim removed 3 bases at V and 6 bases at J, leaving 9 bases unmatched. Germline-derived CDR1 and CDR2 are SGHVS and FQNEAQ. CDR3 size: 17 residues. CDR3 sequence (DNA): TGTGCCAGCAGCTTGGGACTAGCGGTCGCCGATCCCGGGGAGCTGTTTTTT. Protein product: CASSLGLAVADPGELFF.

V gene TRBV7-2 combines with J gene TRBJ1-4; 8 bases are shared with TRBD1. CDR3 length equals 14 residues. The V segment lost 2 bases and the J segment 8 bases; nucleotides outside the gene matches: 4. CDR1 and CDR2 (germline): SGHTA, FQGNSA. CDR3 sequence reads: CASSLRTGGEKLFF. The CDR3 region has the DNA TGTGCCAGCAGCTTACGAACAGGGGGGGAAAAACTGTTTTTT.

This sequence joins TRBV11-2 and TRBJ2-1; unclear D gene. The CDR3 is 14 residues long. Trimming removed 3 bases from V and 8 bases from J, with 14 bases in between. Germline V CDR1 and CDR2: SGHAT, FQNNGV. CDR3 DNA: TGTGCCAGCAGCTTTACTTTGGAGTCTCATGAGCAGTTCTTC. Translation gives CASSFTLESHEQFF.

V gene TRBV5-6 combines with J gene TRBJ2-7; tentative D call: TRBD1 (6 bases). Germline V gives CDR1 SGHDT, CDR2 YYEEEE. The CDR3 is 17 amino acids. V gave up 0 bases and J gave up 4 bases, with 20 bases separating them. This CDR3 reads CASSLAGTSFLVYEQYF. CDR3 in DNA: TGTGCCAGCAGCTTGGCTGGGACATCTTTCCTAGTGTACGAGCAGTACTTC.

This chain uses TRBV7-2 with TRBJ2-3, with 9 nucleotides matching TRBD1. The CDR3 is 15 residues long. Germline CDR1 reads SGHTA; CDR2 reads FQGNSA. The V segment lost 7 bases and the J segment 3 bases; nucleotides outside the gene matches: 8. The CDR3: CASITGTGYTDTQYF. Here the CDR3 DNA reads TGTGCCAGCATCACCGGGACAGGGTATACAGATACGCAGTATTTT.

This CDR3 is CASSYTGESQPQHF. In DNA, the CDR3 is TGTGCCAGCAGCTACACGGGGGAGAGTCAGCCCCAGCATTTT. The chain couples TRBV7-9 to TRBJ1-5, with D perhaps TRBD1 (5 bases). The CDR3 has 14 residues. Germline V gene sequence: CDR1 SEHNR, CDR2 FQNEAQ (reference sequence). With 4 bases removed from V and 6 bases from J, the gap between germline ends came to 13 bases.

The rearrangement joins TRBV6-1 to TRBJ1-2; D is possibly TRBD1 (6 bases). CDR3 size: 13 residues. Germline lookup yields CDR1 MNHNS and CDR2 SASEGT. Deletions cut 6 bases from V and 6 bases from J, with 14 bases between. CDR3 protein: CASSVDRDDGYTF. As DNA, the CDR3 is TGTGCCAGCAGCGTGGACAGAGATGATGGCTACACCTTC.

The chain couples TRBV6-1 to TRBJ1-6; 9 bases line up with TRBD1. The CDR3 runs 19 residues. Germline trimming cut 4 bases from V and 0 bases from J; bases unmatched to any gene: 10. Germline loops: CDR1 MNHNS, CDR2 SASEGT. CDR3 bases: TGTGCCAGCAGTGTTGGGACAGGGCTCCTAAGCTCCTATAATTCACCCCTCCACTTT. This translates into CASSVGTGLLSSYNSPLHF.

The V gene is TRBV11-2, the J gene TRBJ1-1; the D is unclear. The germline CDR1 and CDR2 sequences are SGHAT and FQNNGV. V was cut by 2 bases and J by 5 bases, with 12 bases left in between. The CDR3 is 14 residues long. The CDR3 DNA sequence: TGTGCCAGCAGCTTAATCGGGGAATGGACTGAAGCTTTCTTT. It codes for CASSLIGEWTEAFF.

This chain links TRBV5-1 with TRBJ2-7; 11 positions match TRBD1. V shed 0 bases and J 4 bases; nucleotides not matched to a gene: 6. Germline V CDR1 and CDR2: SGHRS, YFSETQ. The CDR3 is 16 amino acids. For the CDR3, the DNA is TGCGCCAGCAGCTTGGGGGGGACAGGGGGTACTTACGAGCAGTACTTC. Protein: CASSLGGTGGTYEQYF.

The CDR3 sequence: CASSFSSGVEQFF. For the CDR3, the DNA is TGTGCCAGCAGCTTTTCCTCCGGGGTCGAGCAGTTCTTC. The V and J genes are TRBV7-9 and TRBJ2-1; D is possibly TRBD2 (5 bases). Between the trimmed V and J ends, which lost 3 bases and 10 bases, there was a span of 13 bases. The CDR3 runs to 13 residues. From germline, CDR1 is SEHNR and CDR2 FQNEAQ (reference sequence).

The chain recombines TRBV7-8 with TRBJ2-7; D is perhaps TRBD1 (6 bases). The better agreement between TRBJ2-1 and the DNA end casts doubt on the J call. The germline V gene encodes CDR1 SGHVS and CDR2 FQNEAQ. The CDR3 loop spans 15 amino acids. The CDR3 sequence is CASSLLSGASDEQFF. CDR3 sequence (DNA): TGTGCCAGCAGCTTGTTGTCAGGGGCGAGCGATGAGCAGTTCTTC.

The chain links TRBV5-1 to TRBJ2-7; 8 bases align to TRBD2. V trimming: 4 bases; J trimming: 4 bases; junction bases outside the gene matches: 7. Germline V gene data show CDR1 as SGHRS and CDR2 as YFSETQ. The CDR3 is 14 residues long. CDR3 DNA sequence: TGCGCCAGCAGCCCCGGGGGGGGCGGTTACGAGCAGTACTTC. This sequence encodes CASSPGGGGYEQYF.

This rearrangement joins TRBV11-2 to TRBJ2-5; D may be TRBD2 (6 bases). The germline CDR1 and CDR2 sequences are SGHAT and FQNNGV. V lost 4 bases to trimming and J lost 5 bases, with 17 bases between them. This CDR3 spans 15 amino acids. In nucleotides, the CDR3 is TGTGCCAGCAGCTCCTACCGGGGGTCGGAGGAGACCCAGTACTTC. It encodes CASSSYRGSEETQYF.